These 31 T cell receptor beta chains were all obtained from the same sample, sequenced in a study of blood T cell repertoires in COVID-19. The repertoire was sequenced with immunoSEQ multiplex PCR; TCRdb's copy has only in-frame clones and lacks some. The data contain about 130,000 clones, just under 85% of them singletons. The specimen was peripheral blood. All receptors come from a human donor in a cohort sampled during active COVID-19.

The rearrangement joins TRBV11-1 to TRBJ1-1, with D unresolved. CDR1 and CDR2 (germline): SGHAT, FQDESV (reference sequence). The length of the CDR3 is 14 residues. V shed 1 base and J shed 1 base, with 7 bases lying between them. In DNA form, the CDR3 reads TGTGCCAGCAGCTTAGGGGCATGGAACACTGAAGCTTTCTTT. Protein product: CASSLGAWNTEAFF.

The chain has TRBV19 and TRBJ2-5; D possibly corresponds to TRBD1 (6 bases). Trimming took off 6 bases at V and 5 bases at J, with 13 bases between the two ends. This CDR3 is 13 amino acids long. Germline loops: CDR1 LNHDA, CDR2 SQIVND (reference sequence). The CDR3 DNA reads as TGTGCCAGTAGCATCACAGGGTGGGAGACCCAGTACTTC. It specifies CASSITGWETQYF.

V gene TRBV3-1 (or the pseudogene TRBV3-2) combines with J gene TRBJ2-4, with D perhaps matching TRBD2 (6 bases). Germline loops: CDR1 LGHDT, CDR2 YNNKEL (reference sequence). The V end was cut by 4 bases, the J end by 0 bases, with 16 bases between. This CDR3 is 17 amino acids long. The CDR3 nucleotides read TGTGCCAGCAGCCCTCGTAGCGGACCTCTAGCCAAAAACATTCAGTACTTC. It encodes CASSPRSGPLAKNIQYF.

The CDR3 is CAVDTSGYGYTF. The CDR3 nucleotides are TGTGCCGTGGACACCAGTGGGTATGGCTACACCTTC. This chain uses TRBV30 with TRBJ1-2; D is perhaps TRBD1 (5 bases). The CDR3 sequence is 12 residues long. CDR1 and CDR2 (germline): GTSNPN, SVGIG (reference sequence). V was trimmed by 8 bases and J by 5 bases, leaving 15 bases between them.

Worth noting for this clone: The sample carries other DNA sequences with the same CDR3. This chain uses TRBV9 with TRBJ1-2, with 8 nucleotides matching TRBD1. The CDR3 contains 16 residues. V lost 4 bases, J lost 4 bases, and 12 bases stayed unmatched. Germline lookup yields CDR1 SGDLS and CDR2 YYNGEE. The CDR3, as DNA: TGTGCCAGCAGCCCTAGACAGGGGTTGGGCATCTATGGCTACACCTTC. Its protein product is CASSPRQGLGIYGYTF.

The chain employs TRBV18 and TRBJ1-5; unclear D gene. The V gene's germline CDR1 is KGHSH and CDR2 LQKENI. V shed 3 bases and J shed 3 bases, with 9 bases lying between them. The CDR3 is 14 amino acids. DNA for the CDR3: TGTGCCAGCTCACCGTTGACTGTCAATCAGCCCCAGCATTTT. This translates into CASSPLTVNQPQHF.

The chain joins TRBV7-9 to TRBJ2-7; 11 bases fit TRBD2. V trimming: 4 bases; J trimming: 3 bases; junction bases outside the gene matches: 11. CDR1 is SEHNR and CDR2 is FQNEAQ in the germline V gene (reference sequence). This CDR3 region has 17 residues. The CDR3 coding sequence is TGTGCCAGCAGCTCTACACATACGACTAGCGGGGTCTACGAGCAGTACTTC. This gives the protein CASSSTHTTSGVYEQYF.

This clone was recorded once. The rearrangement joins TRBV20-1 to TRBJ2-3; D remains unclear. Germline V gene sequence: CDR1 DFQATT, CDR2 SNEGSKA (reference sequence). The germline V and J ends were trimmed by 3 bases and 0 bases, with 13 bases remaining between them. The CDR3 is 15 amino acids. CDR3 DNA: TGCAGTGCTAGTAATCCCCTATCTAGCACAGATACGCAGTATTTT. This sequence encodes CSASNPLSSTDTQYF.

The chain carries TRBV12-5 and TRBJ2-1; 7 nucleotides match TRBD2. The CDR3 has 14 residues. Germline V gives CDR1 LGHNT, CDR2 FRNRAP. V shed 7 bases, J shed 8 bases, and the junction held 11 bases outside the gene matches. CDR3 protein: CASARLAESHEQFF. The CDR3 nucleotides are TGTGCTAGTGCCCGACTAGCAGAAAGCCATGAGCAGTTCTTC. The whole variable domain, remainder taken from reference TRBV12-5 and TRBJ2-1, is DARVTQTPRHKVTEMGQEVTMRCQPILGHNTVFWYRQTMMQGLELLAYFRNRAPLDDSGMPKDRFSAEMPDATLATLKIQPSEPRDSAVYFCASARLAESHEQFFGPGTRLTVL.

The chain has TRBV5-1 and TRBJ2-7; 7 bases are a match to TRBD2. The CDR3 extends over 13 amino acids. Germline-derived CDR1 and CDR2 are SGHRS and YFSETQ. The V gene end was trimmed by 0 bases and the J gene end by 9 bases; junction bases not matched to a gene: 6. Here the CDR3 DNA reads TGCGCCAGCAGCTTGGCCGGGAGGCAGGGGCAGTACTTC. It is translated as CASSLAGRQGQYF. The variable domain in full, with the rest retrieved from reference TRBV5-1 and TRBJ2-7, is KAGVTQTPRYLIKTRGQQVTLSCSPISGHRSVSWYQQTPGQGLQFLFEYFSETQRNKGNFPGRFSGRQFSNSRSEMNVSTLELGDSALYLCASSLAGRQGQYFGPGTRLTVT.

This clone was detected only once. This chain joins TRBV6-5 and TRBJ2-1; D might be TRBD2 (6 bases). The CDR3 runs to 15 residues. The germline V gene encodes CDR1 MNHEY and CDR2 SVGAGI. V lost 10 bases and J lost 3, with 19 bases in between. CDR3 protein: CATGRDFNSYNEQFF. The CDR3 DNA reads TGTGCCACGGGACGGGACTTCAACAGCTACAATGAGCAGTTCTTC.

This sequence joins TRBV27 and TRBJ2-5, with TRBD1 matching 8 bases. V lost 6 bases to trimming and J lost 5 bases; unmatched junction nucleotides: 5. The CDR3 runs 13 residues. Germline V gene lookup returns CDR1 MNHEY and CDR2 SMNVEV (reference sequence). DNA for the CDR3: TGTGCCAGCAGCACGACAGGGGTCGAGACCCAGTACTTC. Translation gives CASSTTGVETQYF.

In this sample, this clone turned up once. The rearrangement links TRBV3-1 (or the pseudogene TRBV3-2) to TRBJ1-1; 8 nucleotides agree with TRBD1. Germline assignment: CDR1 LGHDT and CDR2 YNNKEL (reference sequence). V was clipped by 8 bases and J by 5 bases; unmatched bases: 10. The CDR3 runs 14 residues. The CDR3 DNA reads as TGTGCCAGCGGAGGACAGGGCCGCGGGACTGAAGCTTTCTTT. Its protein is CASGGQGRGTEAFF.

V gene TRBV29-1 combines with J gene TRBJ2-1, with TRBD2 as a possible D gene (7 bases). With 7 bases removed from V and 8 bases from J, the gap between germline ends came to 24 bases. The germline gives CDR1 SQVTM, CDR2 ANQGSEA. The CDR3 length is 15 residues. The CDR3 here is CSGSGMGGGGYEQFF. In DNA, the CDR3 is TGCAGCGGTTCGGGGATGGGTGGCGGGGGCTATGAGCAGTTCTTC.

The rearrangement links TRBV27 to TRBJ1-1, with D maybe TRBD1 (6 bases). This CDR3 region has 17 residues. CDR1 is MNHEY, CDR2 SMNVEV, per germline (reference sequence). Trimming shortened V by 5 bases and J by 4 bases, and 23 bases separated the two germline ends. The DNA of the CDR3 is TGTGCCAGCAGTAGCCAGGGGCGGGGGTTTACGGGCACTGAAGCTTTCTTT. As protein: CASSSQGRGFTGTEAFF.

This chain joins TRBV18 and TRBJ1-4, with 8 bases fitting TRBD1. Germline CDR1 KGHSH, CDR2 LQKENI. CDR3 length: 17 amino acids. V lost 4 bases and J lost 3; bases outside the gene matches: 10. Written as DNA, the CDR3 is TGTGCCAGCTCACAACAGACAGGGGTTGGAGCTAATGAAAAACTGTTTTTT. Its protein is CASSQQTGVGANEKLFF.

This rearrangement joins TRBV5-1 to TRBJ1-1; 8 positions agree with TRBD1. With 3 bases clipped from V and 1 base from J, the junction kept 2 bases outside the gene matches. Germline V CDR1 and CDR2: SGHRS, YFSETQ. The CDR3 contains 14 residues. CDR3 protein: CASSSGGWNTEAFF. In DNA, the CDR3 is TGCGCCAGCAGCTCAGGGGGCTGGAACACTGAAGCTTTCTTT.

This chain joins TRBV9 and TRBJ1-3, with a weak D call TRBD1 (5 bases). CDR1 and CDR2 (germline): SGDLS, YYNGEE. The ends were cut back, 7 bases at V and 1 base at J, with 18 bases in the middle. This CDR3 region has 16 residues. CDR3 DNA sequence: TGTGCCAGCTTTCGGACACGTTTTATATCTGGAAACACCATATATTTT. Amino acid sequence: CASFRTRFISGNTIYF.

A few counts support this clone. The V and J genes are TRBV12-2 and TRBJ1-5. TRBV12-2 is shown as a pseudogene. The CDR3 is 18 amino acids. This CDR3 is CASRLEICVGGHCQPQHF. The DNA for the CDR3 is TGTGCAAGTCGCTTAGAGATATGCGTGGGGGGGCATTGTCAGCCCCAGCATTTT.

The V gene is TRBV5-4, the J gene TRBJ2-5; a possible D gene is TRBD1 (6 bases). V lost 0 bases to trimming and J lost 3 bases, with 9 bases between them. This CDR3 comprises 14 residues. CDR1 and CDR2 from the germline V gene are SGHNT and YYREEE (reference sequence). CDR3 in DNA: TGTGCCAGCAGCTTGGCGGCAGGGGAAGAGACCCAGTACTTC. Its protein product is CASSLAAGEETQYF.

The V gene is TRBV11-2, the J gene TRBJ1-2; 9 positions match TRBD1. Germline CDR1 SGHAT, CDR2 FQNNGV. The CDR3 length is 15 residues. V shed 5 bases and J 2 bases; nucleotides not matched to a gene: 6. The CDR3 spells CASSPRDRANYGYTF. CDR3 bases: TGTGCCAGCAGCCCGAGGGACAGGGCAAACTATGGCTACACCTTC.

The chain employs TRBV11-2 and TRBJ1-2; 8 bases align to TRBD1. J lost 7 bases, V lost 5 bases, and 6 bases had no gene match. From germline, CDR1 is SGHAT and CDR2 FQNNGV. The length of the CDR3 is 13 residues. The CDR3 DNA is TGTGCCAGCAGCCTAGGACAGGGAGGTGGCTACACCTTC. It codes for CASSLGQGGGYTF.

CDR3 in amino acids: CASSQDPRAIQTQYF. CDR3 sequence (DNA): TGTGCCAGCAGCCAAGATCCCAGGGCGATTCAGACCCAGTACTTC. V is TRBV3-1 (or the pseudogene TRBV3-2) and J is TRBJ2-5; tentative D call: TRBD1 (5 bases). Trimming left V 0 bases short and J 6 bases short, with 14 bases between. Per germline, CDR1 LGHDT and CDR2 YNNKEL (reference sequence). This CDR3 is 15 amino acids long.

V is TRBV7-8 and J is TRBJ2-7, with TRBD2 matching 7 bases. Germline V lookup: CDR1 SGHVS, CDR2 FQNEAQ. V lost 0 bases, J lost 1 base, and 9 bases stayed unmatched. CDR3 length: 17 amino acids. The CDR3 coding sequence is TGTGCCAGCAGCTTAGCCGGCAGGGAGGGGTTATCCTACGAGCAGTACTTC. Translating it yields CASSLAGREGLSYEQYF.

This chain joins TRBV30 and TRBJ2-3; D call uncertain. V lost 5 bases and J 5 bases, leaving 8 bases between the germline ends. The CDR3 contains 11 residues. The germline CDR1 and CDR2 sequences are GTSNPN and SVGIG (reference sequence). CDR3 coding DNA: TGTGCCTGGCTGAGTCAAGATACGCAGTATTTT. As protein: CAWLSQDTQYF.

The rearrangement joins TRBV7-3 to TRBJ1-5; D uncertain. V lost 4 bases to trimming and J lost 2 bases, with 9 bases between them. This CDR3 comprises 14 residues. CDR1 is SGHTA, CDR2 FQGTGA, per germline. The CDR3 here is CASSWASGNQPQHF. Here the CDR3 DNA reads TGTGCCAGCAGCTGGGCGTCTGGCAATCAGCCCCAGCATTTT.

CDR3 sequence (DNA): TGTGCCAGCTCAGCCCGACAGGGTGGGGGAAACACTGAAGCTTTCTTT. This encodes CASSARQGGGNTEAFF. J is TRBJ1-1 and V is TRBV18; 7 positions agree with TRBD1. V lost 5 bases, J lost 2 bases, and 11 bases stayed unmatched. The V gene's germline CDR1 is KGHSH and CDR2 LQKENI. The CDR3 contains 16 residues.

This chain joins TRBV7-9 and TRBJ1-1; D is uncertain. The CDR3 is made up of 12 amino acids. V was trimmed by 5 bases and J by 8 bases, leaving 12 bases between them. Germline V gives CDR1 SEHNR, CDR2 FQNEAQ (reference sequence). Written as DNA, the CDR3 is TGTGCCAGCAGCCAAAGATCAGAAGAAGCTTTCTTT. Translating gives CASSQRSEEAFF.

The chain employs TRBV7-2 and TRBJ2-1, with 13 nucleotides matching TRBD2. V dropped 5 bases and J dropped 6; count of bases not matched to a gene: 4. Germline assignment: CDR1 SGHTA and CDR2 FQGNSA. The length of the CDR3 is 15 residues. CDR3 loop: CASSQTSGGANEQFF. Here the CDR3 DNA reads TGTGCCAGCAGCCAAACTAGCGGGGGGGCCAATGAGCAGTTCTTC. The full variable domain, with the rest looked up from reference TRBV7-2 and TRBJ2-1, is GAGVSQSPSNKVTEKGKDVELRCDPISGHTALYWYRQSLGQGLEFLIYFQGNSAPDKSGLPSDRFSAERTGGSVSTLTIQRTQQEDSAVYLCASSQTSGGANEQFFGPGTRLTVL.

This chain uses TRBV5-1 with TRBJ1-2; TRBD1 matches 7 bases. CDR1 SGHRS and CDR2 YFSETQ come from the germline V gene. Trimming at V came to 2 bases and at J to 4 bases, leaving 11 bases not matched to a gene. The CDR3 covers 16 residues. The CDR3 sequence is CASSLNRGSPTYGYTF. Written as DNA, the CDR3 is TGCGCCAGCAGCTTAAACAGGGGCTCTCCAACCTATGGCTACACCTTC.

The CDR3: CASSWGTGRSGANVLTF. The CDR3 nucleotides read TGCGCCAGCAGCTGGGGGACAGGGCGGTCTGGGGCCAACGTCCTGACTTTC. The genes are TRBV5-1 and TRBJ2-6, with 9 bases lining up with TRBD1. The CDR3 consists of 17 residues. CDR1 and CDR2 (germline): SGHRS, YFSETQ. With V trimmed by 3 bases and J by 1 base, 5 bases remained unmatched.